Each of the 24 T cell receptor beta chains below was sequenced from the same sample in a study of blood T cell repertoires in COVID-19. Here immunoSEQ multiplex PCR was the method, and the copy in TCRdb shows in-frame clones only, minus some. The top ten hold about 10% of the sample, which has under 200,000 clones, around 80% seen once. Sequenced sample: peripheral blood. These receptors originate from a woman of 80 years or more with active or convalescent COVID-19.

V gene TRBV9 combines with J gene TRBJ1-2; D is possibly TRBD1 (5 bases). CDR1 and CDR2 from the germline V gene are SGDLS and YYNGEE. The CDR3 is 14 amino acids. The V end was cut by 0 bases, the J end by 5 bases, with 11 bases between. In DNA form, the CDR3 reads TGTGCCAGCAGCGTAGACCTCGGGGGGTATGGCTACACCTTC. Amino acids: CASSVDLGGYGYTF. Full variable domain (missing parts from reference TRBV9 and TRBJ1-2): DSGVTQTPKHLITATGQRVTLRCSPRSGDLSVYWYQQSLDQGLQFLIQYYNGEERAKGNILERFSAQQFPDLHSELNLSSLELGDSALYFCASSVDLGGYGYTFGSGTRLTVV.

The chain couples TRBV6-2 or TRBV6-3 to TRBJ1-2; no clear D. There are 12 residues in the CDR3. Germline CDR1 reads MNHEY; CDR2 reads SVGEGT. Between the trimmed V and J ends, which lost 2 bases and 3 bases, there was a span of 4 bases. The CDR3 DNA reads TGTGCCAGCAGTTACCCTGACTATGGCTACACCTTC. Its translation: CASSYPDYGYTF.

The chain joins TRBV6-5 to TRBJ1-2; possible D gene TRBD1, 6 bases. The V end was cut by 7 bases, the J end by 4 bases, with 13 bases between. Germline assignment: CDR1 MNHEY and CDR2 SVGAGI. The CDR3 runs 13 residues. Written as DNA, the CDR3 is TGTGCCAGCACTCAACAGGGATTCTATGGCTACACCTTC. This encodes CASTQQGFYGYTF.

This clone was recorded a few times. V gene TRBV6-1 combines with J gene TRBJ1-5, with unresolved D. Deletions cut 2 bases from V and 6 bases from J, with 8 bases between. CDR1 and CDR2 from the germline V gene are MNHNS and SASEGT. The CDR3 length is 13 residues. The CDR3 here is CASSEQVIQPQHF. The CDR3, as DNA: TGTGCCAGCAGTGAACAGGTTATTCAGCCCCAGCATTTT.

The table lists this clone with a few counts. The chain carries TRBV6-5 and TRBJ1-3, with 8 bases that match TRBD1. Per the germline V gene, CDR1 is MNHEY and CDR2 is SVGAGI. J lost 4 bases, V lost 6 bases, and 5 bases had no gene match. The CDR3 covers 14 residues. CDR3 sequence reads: CASRRRDRGNTIYF. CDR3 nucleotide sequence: TGTGCCAGCAGGAGACGGGACAGGGGAAACACCATATATTTT.

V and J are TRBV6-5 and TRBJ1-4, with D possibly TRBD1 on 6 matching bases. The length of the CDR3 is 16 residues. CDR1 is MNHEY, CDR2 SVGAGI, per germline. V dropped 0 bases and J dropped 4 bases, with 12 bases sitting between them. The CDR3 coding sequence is TGTGCCAGCAGTTACTCCCTACAGGGAGTTAATGAAAAACTGTTTTTT. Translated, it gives CASSYSLQGVNEKLFF.

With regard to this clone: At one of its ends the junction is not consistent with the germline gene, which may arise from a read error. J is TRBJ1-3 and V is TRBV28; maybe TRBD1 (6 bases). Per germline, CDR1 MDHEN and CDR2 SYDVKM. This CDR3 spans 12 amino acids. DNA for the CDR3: TGTGCCAGCAGTATACAGGGAATCACCATATATTTT. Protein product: CASSIQGITIYF.

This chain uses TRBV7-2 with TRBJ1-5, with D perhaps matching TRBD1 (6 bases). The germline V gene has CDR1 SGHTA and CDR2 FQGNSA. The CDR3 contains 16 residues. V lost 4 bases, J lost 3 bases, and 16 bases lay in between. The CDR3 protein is CASSWGTPRNNQPQHF. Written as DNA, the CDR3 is TGTGCCAGCAGCTGGGGGACACCAAGAAACAATCAGCCCCAGCATTTT.

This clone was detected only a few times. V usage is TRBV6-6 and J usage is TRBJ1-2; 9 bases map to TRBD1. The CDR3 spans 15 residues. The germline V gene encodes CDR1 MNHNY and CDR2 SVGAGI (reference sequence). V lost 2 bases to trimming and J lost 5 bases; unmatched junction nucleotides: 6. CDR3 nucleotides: TGTGCCAGCAGTTACCGCACGGGACAGGGATATGGCTACACCTTC. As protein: CASSYRTGQGYGYTF.

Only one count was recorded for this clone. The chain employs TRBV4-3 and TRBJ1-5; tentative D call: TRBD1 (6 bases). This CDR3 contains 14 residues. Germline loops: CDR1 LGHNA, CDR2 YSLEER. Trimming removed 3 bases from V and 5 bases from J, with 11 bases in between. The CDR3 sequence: CASSQGPGDQPQHF. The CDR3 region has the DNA TGCGCCAGCAGCCAGGGCCCAGGGGATCAGCCCCAGCATTTT.

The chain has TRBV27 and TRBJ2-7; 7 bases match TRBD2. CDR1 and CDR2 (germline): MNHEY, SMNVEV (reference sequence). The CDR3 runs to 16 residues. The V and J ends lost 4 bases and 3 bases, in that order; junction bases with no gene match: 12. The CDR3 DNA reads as TGTGCCAGCAGTTCTATGGGAGGGCAGTCTTTCTACGAGCAGTACTTC. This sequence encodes CASSSMGGQSFYEQYF.

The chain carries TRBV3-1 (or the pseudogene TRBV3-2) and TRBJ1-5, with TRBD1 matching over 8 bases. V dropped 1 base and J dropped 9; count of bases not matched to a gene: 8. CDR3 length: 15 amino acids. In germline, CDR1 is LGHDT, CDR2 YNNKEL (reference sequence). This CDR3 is CASSQGGTGIGPQHF. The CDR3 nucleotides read TGTGCCAGCAGCCAAGGCGGGACAGGCATAGGGCCCCAGCATTTT.

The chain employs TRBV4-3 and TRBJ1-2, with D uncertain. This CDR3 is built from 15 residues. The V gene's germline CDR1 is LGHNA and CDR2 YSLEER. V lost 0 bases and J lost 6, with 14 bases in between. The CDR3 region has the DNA TGCGCCAGCAGCCAAGATCGAAACCACTTAGATGGCTACACCTTC. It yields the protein CASSQDRNHLDGYTF.

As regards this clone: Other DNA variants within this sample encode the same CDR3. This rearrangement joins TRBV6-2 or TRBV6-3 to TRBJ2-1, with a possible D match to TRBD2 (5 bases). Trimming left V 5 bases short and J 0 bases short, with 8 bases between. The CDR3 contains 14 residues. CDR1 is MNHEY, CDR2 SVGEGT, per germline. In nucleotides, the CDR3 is TGTGCCAGCAGTACCGACTACTCCTACAATGAGCAGTTCTTC. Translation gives CASSTDYSYNEQFF.

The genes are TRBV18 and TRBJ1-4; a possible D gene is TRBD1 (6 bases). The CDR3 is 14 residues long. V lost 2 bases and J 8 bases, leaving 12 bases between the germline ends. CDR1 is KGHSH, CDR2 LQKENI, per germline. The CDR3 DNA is TGTGCCAGCTCACCATCAACAGGGAACGAAAAACTGTTTTTT. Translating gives CASSPSTGNEKLFF.

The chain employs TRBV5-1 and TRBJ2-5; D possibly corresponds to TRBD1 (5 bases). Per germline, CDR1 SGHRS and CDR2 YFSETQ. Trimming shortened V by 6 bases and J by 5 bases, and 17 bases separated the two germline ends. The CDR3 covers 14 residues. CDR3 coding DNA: TGCGCCAGCACCCCCCAGGGCCTAGGGGAGACCCAGTACTTC. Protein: CASTPQGLGETQYF.

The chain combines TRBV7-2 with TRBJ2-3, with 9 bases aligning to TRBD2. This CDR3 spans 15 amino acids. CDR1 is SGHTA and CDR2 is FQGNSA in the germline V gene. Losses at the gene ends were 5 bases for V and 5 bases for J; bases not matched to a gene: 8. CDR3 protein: CASSTQGGGVDTQYF. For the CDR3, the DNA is TGTGCCAGCAGCACCCAGGGCGGGGGGGTAGATACGCAGTATTTT.

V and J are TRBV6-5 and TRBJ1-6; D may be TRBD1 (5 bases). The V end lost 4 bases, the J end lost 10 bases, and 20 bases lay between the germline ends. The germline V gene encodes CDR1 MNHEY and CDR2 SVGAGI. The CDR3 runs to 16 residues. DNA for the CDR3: TGTGCCAGCAGTTGGTTCCGGACACCGCATATATCACCCCTCCACTTT. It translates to CASSWFRTPHISPLHF.

The CDR3 region has the DNA TGTGCCAGCTCACCACTTCGGCAGGACACTGAAGCTTTCTTT. Protein sequence: CASSPLRQDTEAFF. This chain connects TRBV18 to TRBJ1-1; D remains unclear. The CDR3 loop spans 14 amino acids. V was clipped by 1 base and J by 3 bases, with 9 bases between them. The germline V gene has CDR1 KGHSH and CDR2 LQKENI.

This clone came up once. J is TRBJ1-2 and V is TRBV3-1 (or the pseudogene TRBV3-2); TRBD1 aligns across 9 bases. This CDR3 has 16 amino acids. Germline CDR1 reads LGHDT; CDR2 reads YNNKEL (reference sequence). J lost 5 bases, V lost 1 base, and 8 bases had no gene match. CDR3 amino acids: CASSQGHTGQGYGYTF. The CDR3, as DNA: TGTGCCAGCAGCCAAGGACACACGGGACAGGGTTATGGCTACACCTTC.

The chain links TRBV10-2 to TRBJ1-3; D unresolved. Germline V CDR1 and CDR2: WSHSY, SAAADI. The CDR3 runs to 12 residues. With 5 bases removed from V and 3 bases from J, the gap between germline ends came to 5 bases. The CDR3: CASSPGGNTIYF. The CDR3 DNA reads TGCGCCAGCAGTCCAGGTGGAAACACCATATATTTT.

The CDR3 is CASSVFSPGQLSTNYGYTF. CDR3 bases: TGTGCCAGCAGTGTTTTCTCTCCGGGACAGTTATCGACTAACTATGGCTACACCTTC. J is TRBJ1-2 and V is TRBV6-1; 7 bases match TRBD1. V was clipped by 4 bases and J by 0 bases; unmatched bases: 17. The CDR3 consists of 19 residues. Germline CDR1 is MNHNS and CDR2 is SASEGT.

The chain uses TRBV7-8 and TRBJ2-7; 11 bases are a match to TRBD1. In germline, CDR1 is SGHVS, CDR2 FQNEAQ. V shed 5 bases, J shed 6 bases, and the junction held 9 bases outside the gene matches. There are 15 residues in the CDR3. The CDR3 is CASSPPGQGVTEQYF. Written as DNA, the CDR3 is TGTGCCAGCAGCCCGCCGGGACAGGGGGTTACCGAGCAGTACTTC.

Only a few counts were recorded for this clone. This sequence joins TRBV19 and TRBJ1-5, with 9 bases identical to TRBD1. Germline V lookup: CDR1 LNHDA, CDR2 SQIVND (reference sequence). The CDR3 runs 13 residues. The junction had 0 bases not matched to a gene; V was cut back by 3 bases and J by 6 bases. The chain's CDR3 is CASSMTGGQPQHF. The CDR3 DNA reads TGTGCCAGTAGTATGACAGGGGGTCAGCCCCAGCATTTT.